This T cell receptor beta chain comes out of a study of OX40 agonist ivuxolimab in advanced cancers. As for the study in general: Six ivuxolimab dose levels, 0.01 to 10 mg/kg, were given intravenously every 2 weeks. Patients were 82.7% male with ages roughly 20 to 80, mean about 54. Study results and caveats: The CD4+ and CD8+ T cells in the blood had expanded clonally by week 6 at 0.1 to 3.0 mg/kg. Some of the nonresponding patients also showed low levels of normalized T-cell clonal expansion.

Germline lookup yields CDR1 MDHEN and CDR2 SYDVKM. Trimming cost V 9 bases and J 9 bases, with 9 bases left between them. This CDR3 contains 10 residues. Produced via immunoSEQ multiplex PCR; TCRdb's table is partial and in-frame only. The table has about 62,000 clones, 85% seen once. As for this clone: The antigen remains undetermined.

This receptor was obtained from an adult with an advanced solid tumor such as melanoma, head and neck, liver or kidney cancer. The sample in question was CD4+ or CD8+ T cells sorted from blood, obtained in a trial of the OX40 agonist ivuxolimab. The chain couples TRBV28 to TRBJ1-3; D is unresolved. This CDR3 is CASRESTIYF. The CDR3 bases are TGTGCCAGTCGGGAGTCCACCATATATTTT. Drawing the rest from reference TRBV28 and TRBJ1-3, the complete variable domain is DVKVTQSSRYLVKRTGEKVFLECVQDMDHENMFWYRQDPGLGLRLIYFSYDVKMKEKGDIPEGYSVSREKKERFSLILESASTNQTSMYLCASRESTIYFGEGSWLTVV.